This T cell receptor (beta chain) originates from a study of T cells after yellow fever vaccination. Study outcomes and limitations: The CD4 compartment and the CD8 compartment contained a small share of clonotypes in common.

V was trimmed by 5 bases and J by 4 bases, leaving 17 bases between them. Germline CDR1 DFQATT, CDR2 SNEGSKA (reference sequence). The CDR3 totals 14 residues. Universal primer sites and UMIs were introduced during 5'RACE template-switching synthesis of TCR cDNA. TCRdb analysed the 5' RACE reads with MiXCR anew, one entry per CDR3 protein. Here the sample spans a few hundred thousand distinct CDR3 sequences, 4.1% being singletons. Concerning this clonotype: Its target is unknown.

Sequences were derived from PBMCs, sampled 5 days after the yellow fever booster vaccination. The chain links TRBV20-1 to TRBJ1-1; the D gene is possibly TRBD1 (6 bases). This sequence was found in a man younger than 35 who received the YFV17D yellow fever vaccine. This CDR3 is CSAGPTGLFTEAFF. The CDR3 nucleotides read TGCAGTGCTGGCCCAACAGGGTTGTTCACTGAAGCTTTCTTT.